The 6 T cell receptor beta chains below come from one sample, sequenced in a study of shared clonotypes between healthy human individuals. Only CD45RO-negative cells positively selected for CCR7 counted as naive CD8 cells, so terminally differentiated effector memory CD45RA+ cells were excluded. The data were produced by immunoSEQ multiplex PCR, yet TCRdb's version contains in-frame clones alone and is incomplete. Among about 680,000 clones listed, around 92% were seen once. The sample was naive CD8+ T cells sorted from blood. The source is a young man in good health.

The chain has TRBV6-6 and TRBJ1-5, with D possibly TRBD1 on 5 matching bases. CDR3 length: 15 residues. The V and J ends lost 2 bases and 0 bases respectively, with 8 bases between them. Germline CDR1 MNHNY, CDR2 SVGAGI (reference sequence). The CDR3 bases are TGTGCCAGCAGTTACATAGGGGATAGCAATCAGCCCCAGCATTTT. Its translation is CASSYIGDSNQPQHF.

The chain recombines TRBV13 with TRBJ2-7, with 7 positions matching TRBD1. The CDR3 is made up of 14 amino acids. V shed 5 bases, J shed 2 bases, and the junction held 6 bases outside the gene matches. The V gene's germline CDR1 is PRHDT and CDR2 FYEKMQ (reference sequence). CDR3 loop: CASSLGQATYEQYF. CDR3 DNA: TGTGCCAGCAGCCTCGGACAGGCGACCTACGAGCAGTACTTC.

CDR3 sequence reads: CASREGGTDTQYF. CDR3 DNA: TGCGCCAGCAGGGAAGGGGGCACAGATACGCAGTATTTT. The chain combines TRBV5-1 with TRBJ2-3; possible D gene TRBD1, 5 bases. Looked up from germline, CDR1 is SGHRS and CDR2 is YFSETQ. The CDR3 has 13 amino acids. With 5 bases removed from V and 1 base from J, the gap between germline ends came to 8 bases. Complete variable domain (other parts from reference TRBV5-1 and TRBJ2-3): KAGVTQTPRYLIKTRGQQVTLSCSPISGHRSVSWYQQTPGQGLQFLFEYFSETQRNKGNFPGRFSGRQFSNSRSEMNVSTLELGDSALYLCASREGGTDTQYFGPGTRLTVL.

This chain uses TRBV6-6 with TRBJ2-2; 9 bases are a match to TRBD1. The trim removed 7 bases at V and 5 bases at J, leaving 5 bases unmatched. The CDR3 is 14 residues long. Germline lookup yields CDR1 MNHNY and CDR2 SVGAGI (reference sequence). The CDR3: CASTMTGGTGELFF. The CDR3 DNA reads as TGTGCCAGCACTATGACAGGGGGAACCGGGGAGCTGTTTTTT.

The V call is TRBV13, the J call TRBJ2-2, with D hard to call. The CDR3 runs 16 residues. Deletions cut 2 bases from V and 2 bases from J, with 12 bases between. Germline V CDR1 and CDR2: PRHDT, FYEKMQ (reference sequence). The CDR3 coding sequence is TGTGCCAGCAGCTTATTTGGTCAGCCAAACACCGGGGAGCTGTTTTTT. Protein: CASSLFGQPNTGELFF.

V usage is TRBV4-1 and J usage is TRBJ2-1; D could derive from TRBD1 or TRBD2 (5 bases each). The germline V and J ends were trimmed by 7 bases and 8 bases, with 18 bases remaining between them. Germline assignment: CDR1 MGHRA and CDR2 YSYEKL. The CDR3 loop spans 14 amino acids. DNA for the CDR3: TGCGCCAGCAACCCGGGACCTCTGTCGCATGAGCAGTTCTTC. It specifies CASNPGPLSHEQFF.